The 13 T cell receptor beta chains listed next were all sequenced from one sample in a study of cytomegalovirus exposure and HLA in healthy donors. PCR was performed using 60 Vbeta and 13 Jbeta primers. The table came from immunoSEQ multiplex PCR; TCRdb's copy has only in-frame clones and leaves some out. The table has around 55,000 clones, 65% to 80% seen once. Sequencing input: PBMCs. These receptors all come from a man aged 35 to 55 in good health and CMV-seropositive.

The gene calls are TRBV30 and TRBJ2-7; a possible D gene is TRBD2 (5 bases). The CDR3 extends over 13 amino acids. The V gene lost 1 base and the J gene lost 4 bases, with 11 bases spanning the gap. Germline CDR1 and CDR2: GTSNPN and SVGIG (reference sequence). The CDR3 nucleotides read TGTGCCTGGAGTGCCGGACTGATATACGAGCAGTACTTC. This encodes CAWSAGLIYEQYF.

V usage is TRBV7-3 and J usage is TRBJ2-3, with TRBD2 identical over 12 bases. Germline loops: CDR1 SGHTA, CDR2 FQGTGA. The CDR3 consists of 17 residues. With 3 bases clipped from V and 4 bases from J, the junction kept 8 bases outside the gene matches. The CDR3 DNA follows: TGTGCCAGCAGCTTGATGTCTAGCGGGGGGGCAGCAGATACGCAGTATTTT. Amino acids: CASSLMSSGGAADTQYF. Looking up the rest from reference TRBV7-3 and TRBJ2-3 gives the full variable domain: GAGVSQTPSNKVTEKGKYVELRCDPISGHTALYWYRQSLGQGPEFLIYFQGTGAADDSGLPNDRFFAVRPEGSVSTLKIQRTERGDSAVYLCASSLMSSGGAADTQYFGPGTRLTVL.

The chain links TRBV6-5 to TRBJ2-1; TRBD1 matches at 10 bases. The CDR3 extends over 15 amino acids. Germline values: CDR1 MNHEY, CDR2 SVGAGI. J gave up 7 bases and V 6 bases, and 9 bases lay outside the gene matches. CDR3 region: CASRGRDRGKNEQFF. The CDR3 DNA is TGTGCCAGCAGGGGCCGGGACAGGGGAAAAAATGAGCAGTTCTTC.

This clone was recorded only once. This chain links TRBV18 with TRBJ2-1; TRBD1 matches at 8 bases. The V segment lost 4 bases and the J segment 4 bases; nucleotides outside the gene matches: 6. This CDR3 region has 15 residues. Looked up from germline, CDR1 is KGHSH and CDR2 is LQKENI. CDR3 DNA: TGTGCCAGCTCACAGGCAGGGACAGGATACAATGAGCAGTTCTTC. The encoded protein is CASSQAGTGYNEQFF.

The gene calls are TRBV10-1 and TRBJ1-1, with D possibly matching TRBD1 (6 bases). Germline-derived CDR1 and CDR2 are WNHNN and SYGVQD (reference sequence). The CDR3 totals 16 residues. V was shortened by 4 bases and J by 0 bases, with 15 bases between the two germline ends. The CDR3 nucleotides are TGCGCCAGCAGTGTACGGGGGGCGAGCATGAACACTGAAGCTTTCTTT. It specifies CASSVRGASMNTEAFF.

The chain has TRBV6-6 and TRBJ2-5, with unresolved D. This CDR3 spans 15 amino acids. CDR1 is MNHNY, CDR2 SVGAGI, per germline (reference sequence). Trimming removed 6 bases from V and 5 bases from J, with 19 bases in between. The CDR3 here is CASSPGYLQRETQYF. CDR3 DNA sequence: TGTGCCAGCAGCCCCGGGTATCTCCAAAGGGAGACCCAGTACTTC.

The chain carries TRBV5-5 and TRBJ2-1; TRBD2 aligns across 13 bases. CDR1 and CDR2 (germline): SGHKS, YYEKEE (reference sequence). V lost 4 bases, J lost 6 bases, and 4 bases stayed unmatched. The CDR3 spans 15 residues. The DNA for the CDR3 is TGTGCCAGCAGCATTACTAGCGGGGGGGCCAATGAGCAGTTCTTC. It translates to CASSITSGGANEQFF.

The CDR3 sequence: CASSVGRAFTDTQYF. As DNA, the CDR3 is TGTGCCAGCAGCGTAGGCAGGGCCTTCACAGATACGCAGTATTTT. V and J are TRBV9 and TRBJ2-3; TRBD1 might be the D (5 bases). V was trimmed by 0 bases and J by 2 bases, leaving 10 bases between them. The CDR3 consists of 15 residues. Per germline, CDR1 SGDLS and CDR2 YYNGEE.

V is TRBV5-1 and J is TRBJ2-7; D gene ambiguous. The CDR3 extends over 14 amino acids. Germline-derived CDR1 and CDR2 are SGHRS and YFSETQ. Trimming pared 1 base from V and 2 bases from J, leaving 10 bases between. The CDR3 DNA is TGCGCCAGCAGCTTGAACAGCTGGACCTACGAGCAGTACTTC. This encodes CASSLNSWTYEQYF.

CDR3 DNA sequence: TGCGCCAGCAGCCGTCTTACAGAGAACTATGGCTACACCTTC. Translation: CASSRLTENYGYTF. The rearrangement uses TRBV4-1 and TRBJ1-2; D ambiguous. The CDR3 contains 14 residues. Germline CDR1 MGHRA, CDR2 YSYEKL. V lost 4 bases, J lost 2 bases, and 11 bases lay in between.

CDR3 bases: TGTGCCAGCAGTTCCCCGGGGGGTAGCGGGGACGATACGCAGTATTTT. Residues: CASSSPGGSGDDTQYF. The chain employs TRBV6-6 and TRBJ2-3, with 8 bases matching TRBD2. The CDR3 is made up of 16 amino acids. The ends lost 4 bases at V and 6 bases at J; junction bases unmatched: 12. The germline gives CDR1 MNHNY, CDR2 SVGAGI (reference sequence).

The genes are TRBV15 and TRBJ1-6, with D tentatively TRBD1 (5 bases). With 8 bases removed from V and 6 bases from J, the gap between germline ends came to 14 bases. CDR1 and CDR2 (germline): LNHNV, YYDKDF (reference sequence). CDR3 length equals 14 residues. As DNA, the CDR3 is TGTGCCACCGGGGTCAACAGGCCTAATTCACCCCTCCACTTT. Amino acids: CATGVNRPNSPLHF.

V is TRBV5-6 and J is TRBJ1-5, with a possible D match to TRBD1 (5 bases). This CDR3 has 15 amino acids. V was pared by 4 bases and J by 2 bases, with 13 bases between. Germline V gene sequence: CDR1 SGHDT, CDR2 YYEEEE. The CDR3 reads CASSAGPRGNQPQHF. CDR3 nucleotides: TGTGCCAGCAGCGCAGGTCCCAGGGGCAATCAGCCCCAGCATTTT.